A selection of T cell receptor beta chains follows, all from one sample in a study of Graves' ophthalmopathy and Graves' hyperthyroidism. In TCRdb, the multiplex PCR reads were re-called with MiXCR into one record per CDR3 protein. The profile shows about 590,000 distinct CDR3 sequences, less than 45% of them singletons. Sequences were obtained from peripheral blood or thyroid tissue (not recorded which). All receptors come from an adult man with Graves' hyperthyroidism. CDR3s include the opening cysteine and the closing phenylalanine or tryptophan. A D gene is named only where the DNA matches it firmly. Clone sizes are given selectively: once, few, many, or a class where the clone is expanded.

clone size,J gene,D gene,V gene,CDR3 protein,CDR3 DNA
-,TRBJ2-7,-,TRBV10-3,CAISGDFGYYDEQYF,TGTGCCATCAGTGGGGACTTCGGCTACTATGACGAGCAGTACTTC
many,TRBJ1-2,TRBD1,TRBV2,CASSARTGGYYGYTF,TGTGCCAGCAGTGCGCGGACAGGGGGTTACTATGGCTACACCTTC
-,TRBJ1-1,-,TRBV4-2,CASSQGGGVTFF,TGTGCCAGCAGCCAAGGGGGGGGGGTGACTTTCTTT
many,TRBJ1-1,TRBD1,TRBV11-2,CASSLWTGTEAFF,TGTGCCAGCAGCTTGTGGACAGGCACTGAAGCTTTCTTT
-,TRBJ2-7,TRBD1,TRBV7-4,CASSSTGNTEASEQYF,TGTGCCAGCAGCTCGACAGGGAACACTGAAGCTTCCGAGCAGTACTTC
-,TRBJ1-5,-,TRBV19,CASREGISNQPQHF,TGTGCCAGTAGGGAGGGAATTAGCAATCAGCCCCAGCATTTT
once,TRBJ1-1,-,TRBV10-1,CASSESGGELGMNTEAFF,TGCGCCAGCAGTGAGTCGGGGGGGGAACTTGGCATGAACACTGAAGCTTTCTTT
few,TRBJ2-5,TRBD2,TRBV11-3,CASSFSGGTQETQYF,TGTGCCAGCAGCTTTAGCGGGGGAACTCAAGAGACCCAGTACTTC
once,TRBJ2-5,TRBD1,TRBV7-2,CASSFSGTGRQETQYF,TGCGCCAGCAGCTTTTCTGGGACAGGGAGACAAGAGACCCAGTACTTC
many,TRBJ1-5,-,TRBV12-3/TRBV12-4,CASSLRGSNQPQHF,TGTGCCAGCAGTTTGAGGGGAAGCAATCAGCCCCAGCATTTT
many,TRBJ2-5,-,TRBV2,CASSGKTSRTVRETQYF,TGTGCCAGCAGCGGAAAGACGAGTCGGACAGTTCGTGAGACCCAGTACTTC
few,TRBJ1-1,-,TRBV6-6,CASSYSAGGWGTEAFF,TGTGCCAGCAGTTACTCGGCGGGGGGCTGGGGCACTGAAGCTTTCTTT
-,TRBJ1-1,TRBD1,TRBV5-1,CASSLVTGGKDTEAFF,TGCGCCAGCAGCTTGGTTACAGGGGGAAAAGACACTGAAGCTTTCTTT